This T cell receptor beta chain was sequenced for a study of blood T cell repertoires in COVID-19. Background on the study: T cells, B-cell-depleted T cells, or PBMCs supplied cDNA or gDNA.

Methods used by the authors: Cell counts per sample came from amplifying reference gene primers. The method was immunoSEQ multiplex PCR; TCRdb's version includes in-frame clones alone and lacks a portion of them. From that table come the V and J calls and clone size; the DNA was used to work out D and trimming. Here the sample spans around 250,000 clones, 88% being singletons. Germline V gives CDR1 LGHNA, CDR2 YSLEER. V gave up 2 bases and J gave up 3 bases; unmatched junction bases: 12. The CDR3 is 17 residues long. This clone has just a few counts. V usage is TRBV4-3 and J usage is TRBJ1-2; 7 nucleotides align to TRBD1. Sequencing was performed on peripheral blood. The clonotype originates from a woman aged 65 to 85 with COVID-19, enrolled during active disease. In DNA, the CDR3 is TGCGCCAGCAGCCAACCGGGGCTAAACAGGGGTTACTATGGCTACACCTTC. It codes for CASSQPGLNRGYYGYTF.